Sequencing of this TCR beta chain was carried out in a study of cytomegalovirus exposure and HLA in healthy donors. General study points: Within an earlier analysis, most TCR beta V segments proved productive either about 90% or about 30% of the time. The study designated roughly 150 TCR beta chains cytomegalovirus-associated.

About this clone itself: The antigen is unknown.

This CDR3 comprises 14 residues. V shed 4 bases and J 7 bases; nucleotides not matched to a gene: 8. CDR1 and CDR2 (germline): LNHDA, SQIVND (reference sequence). Both 60 Vbeta primers and 13 Jbeta primers went into the PCR. Using immunoSEQ multiplex PCR, the repertoire was profiled, and TCRdb retains in-frame clones only, with some absent. The sample table sets out tens of thousands of clones. Sequencing input: PBMCs. The sequence came from a woman aged 25 to 39 in good health and CMV-seronegative. The chain joins TRBV19 to TRBJ1-1; 8 bases fit TRBD1. The CDR3: CASSKHGQGFEAFF. CDR3 nucleotides: TGTGCCAGTAGTAAACACGGACAGGGATTTGAAGCTTTCTTT. The full variable domain, its missing parts supplied by reference TRBV19 and TRBJ1-1, is DGGITQSPKYLFRKEGQNVTLSCEQNLNHDAMYWYRQDPGQGLRLIYYSQIVNDFQKGDIAEGYSVSREKKESFPLTVTSAQKNPTAFYLCASSKHGQGFEAFFGQGTRLTVV.